The 2 T cell receptor beta chains given below trace back to one sample, sequenced in a study of blood T cell repertoires in COVID-19 (dated by TCRdb to 2020 to 2021). Receptor libraries were prepared by the immunoSEQ multiplex PCR assay. Here the immuneACCESS table is served through TCRdb, limited to in-frame sequences with V and J called. Missing clones are a known gap in these copies; in checked studies unresolved V genes cover under half, and the rest lacks a known reason. The sample table records about 220,000 clones; about 86% of these occur just once. The ten most abundant clones make up 1.3% of the sample. The sequenced sample was PBMCs or T cells enriched from blood (not recorded which). The receptors originated from a woman in her 40s with acute COVID-19.

This chain connects TRBV27 to TRBJ2-2, with D possibly TRBD2 on 5 matching bases. CDR1 is MNHEY and CDR2 is SMNVEV in the germline V gene (reference sequence). The ends were cut back, 2 bases at V and 4 bases at J, with 20 bases in the middle. The CDR3 is 18 residues long. The CDR3 DNA reads TGTGCCAGCAGTTTAGTTTGGCGGGTTGGGTTAGGCACCGGGGAGCTGTTTTTT. Translating it yields CASSLVWRVGLGTGELFF.

This chain links TRBV19 with TRBJ2-1; TRBD2 aligns across 10 bases. This CDR3 is built from 21 residues. V lost 0 bases and J lost 3; bases outside the gene matches: 17. In germline, CDR1 is LNHDA, CDR2 SQIVND (reference sequence). The CDR3 DNA sequence: TGTGCCAGTAGTATAGACCCTCGGGCTAGCGGGAGCCGTTATATCTACAATGAGCAGTTCTTC. Protein: CASSIDPRASGSRYIYNEQFF. The full variable domain, its missing parts supplied by reference TRBV19 and TRBJ2-1, is DGGITQSPKYLFRKEGQNVTLSCEQNLNHDAMYWYRQDPGQGLRLIYYSQIVNDFQKGDIAEGYSVSREKKESFPLTVTSAQKNPTAFYLCASSIDPRASGSRYIYNEQFFGPGTRLTVL.